The 22 T cell receptor beta chains reported below all come from one sample, sequenced in a study of beta chain features in type 1 diabetes. Study-level points and caveats: Type 1 diabetes patients had moderately but significantly shorter TCRB CDR3s in all four CD4+ subsets.

The antigens these receptors bind are not known. As every portion of the isolated RNA was reverse transcribed, the sequencing read expressed TCRB transcripts. Libraries were prepared by immunoSEQ multiplex PCR; TCRdb keeps only in-frame clonotypes and omits some of them. The table records about 160,000 clones, 8% to 9.5% of them present only once. Material: central memory CD4+ T cells from blood. The receptor source for this set is a woman aged 18-29 years with type 1 diabetes.

This clone was seen a few times. The rearrangement uses TRBV4-3 and TRBJ1-4; D not resolved. Per germline, CDR1 LGHNA and CDR2 YSLEER. The CDR3 is 15 residues long. Trimming pared 0 bases from V and 0 bases from J, leaving 5 bases between. CDR3 sequence reads: CASSQDIATNEKLFF. The CDR3 DNA follows: TGCGCCAGCAGCCAAGATATAGCAACTAATGAAAAACTGTTTTTT.

The chain recombines TRBV11-2 with TRBJ2-2, with 8 bases matching TRBD2. The trim removed 5 bases at V and 4 bases at J, leaving 9 bases unmatched. Per the germline V gene, CDR1 is SGHAT and CDR2 is FQNNGV. There are 16 residues in the CDR3. The CDR3 region has the DNA TGTGCCAGCAGCATTACTAGCGGTCAATCCACCGGGGAGCTGTTTTTT. Residues: CASSITSGQSTGELFF.

The rearrangement joins TRBV5-1 to TRBJ1-5; D ambiguous. This CDR3 contains 15 residues. Germline loops: CDR1 SGHRS, CDR2 YFSETQ. The germline V and J ends were trimmed by 0 bases and 6 bases, with 13 bases remaining between them. CDR3 protein: CASSLEGGMAQPQHF. The CDR3 DNA is TGCGCCAGCAGCTTGGAGGGAGGGATGGCTCAGCCCCAGCATTTT.

This clone appeared a few times. This chain links TRBV19 with TRBJ2-7; 11 bases map to TRBD2. Germline V CDR1 and CDR2: LNHDA, SQIVND (reference sequence). The CDR3 runs 13 residues. Losses at the gene ends were 5 bases for V and 8 bases for J; bases not matched to a gene: 5. The CDR3 loop is CASSPLAGAKQYF. The CDR3 DNA is TGTGCCAGTAGTCCACTAGCGGGGGCCAAGCAGTACTTC.

This clone has a handful of counts. The rearrangement links TRBV6-5 to TRBJ1-3; D is possibly TRBD1 (6 bases). Trimming took off 10 bases at V and 2 bases at J, with 12 bases between the two ends. The CDR3 is 13 amino acids. Germline CDR1 is MNHEY and CDR2 is SVGAGI. CDR3 in DNA: TGTGCCACCATGGGGGGGCCTGGAAACACCATATATTTT. Translation: CATMGGPGNTIYF.

This clone showed up just a few times. The identical CDR3 is also encoded by other nucleotide sequences in the sample. The V and J genes are TRBV4-3 and TRBJ2-1; 12 positions match TRBD2. CDR1 is LGHNA, CDR2 YSLEER, per germline. V dropped 0 bases and J dropped 1; count of bases not matched to a gene: 4. The CDR3 is 18 amino acids. In DNA, the CDR3 is TGCGCCAGCAGCCAAGAGGGCCTAGCGGGGGGGTCCTACAATGAGCAGTTCTTC. Residues: CASSQEGLAGGSYNEQFF.

The V gene is TRBV4-3, the J gene TRBJ2-3; TRBD1 matches at 7 bases. The J segment lost 6 bases and the V segment lost 1 base, leaving 4 bases of the junction unmatched. The CDR3 runs to 14 residues. Germline values: CDR1 LGHNA, CDR2 YSLEER. The CDR3 bases are TGCGCCAGCAGCCAAGGCAGGGGGAGTGATACGCAGTATTTT. It specifies CASSQGRGSDTQYF.

This clone appeared a few times. The chain carries TRBV10-3 and TRBJ2-7; 7 bases match TRBD2. V gave up 4 bases and J gave up 1 base; unmatched junction bases: 4. This CDR3 is built from 14 residues. The V gene's germline CDR1 is ENHRY and CDR2 SYGVKD. The CDR3 reads CAISGTRESYEQYF. The DNA of the CDR3 is TGTGCCATCAGTGGGACTAGAGAGTCCTACGAGCAGTACTTC.

This clone was recorded a few times. The rearrangement uses TRBV7-8 and TRBJ2-3; D may be TRBD2 (5 bases). The CDR3 consists of 14 residues. Trimming pared 1 base from V and 1 base from J, leaving 6 bases between. Germline CDR1 is SGHVS and CDR2 is FQNEAQ. The CDR3 nucleotides are TGTGCCAGCAGCTTAGTGGAGGGCACAGATACGCAGTATTTT. This sequence encodes CASSLVEGTDTQYF.

This rearrangement joins TRBV5-1 to TRBJ2-5; the D gene is possibly TRBD2 (6 bases). Germline V gives CDR1 SGHRS, CDR2 YFSETQ. V was clipped by 4 bases and J by 5 bases, with 15 bases between them. The CDR3 sequence is 14 residues long. This CDR3 is CASSPVGGRETQYF. Written as DNA, the CDR3 is TGCGCCAGCAGCCCCGTGGGGGGTCGGGAGACCCAGTACTTC. Full variable domain (missing parts from reference TRBV5-1 and TRBJ2-5): KAGVTQTPRYLIKTRGQQVTLSCSPISGHRSVSWYQQTPGQGLQFLFEYFSETQRNKGNFPGRFSGRQFSNSRSEMNVSTLELGDSALYLCASSPVGGRETQYFGPGTRLLVL.

The V gene is TRBV5-1, the J gene TRBJ2-2; D unclear. There are 14 residues in the CDR3. Trimming removed 0 bases at V and 11 bases at J, with 14 bases between. The germline gives CDR1 SGHRS, CDR2 YFSETQ. CDR3 residues: CASSLVTLTTELFF. The CDR3 DNA sequence: TGCGCCAGCAGCTTGGTGACTCTGACCACCGAGCTGTTTTTT.

The chain is built from TRBV5-6 and TRBJ2-7; perhaps TRBD1 as D (5 bases). CDR3 size: 16 residues. CDR1 SGHDT and CDR2 YYEEEE come from the germline V gene. V gave up 1 base and J gave up 4 bases, with 18 bases separating them. The CDR3 bases are TGTGCCAGCAGCTTGATGGGTCAGGGCGAGTTTTACGAGCAGTACTTC. Encoded protein: CASSLMGQGEFYEQYF.

V is TRBV28 and J is TRBJ2-7; maybe TRBD2 (6 bases). Germline CDR1 reads MDHEN; CDR2 reads SYDVKM. CDR3 length: 14 amino acids. V lost 2 bases and J 2 bases, leaving 10 bases between the germline ends. The CDR3 bases are TGTGCCAGCAGTTTACTGGGCGGGGCCTACGAGCAGTACTTC. This gives the protein CASSLLGGAYEQYF.

This clone was seen a handful of times. The V gene is TRBV28, the J gene TRBJ1-5, with 9 bases that match TRBD1. This CDR3 is built from 14 residues. From germline, CDR1 is MDHEN and CDR2 SYDVKM. V was clipped by 6 bases and J by 5 bases; unmatched bases: 5. The CDR3: CASSRGQGYQPQHF. Written as DNA, the CDR3 is TGTGCCAGCAGCCGCGGACAGGGGTATCAGCCCCAGCATTTT.

In its sample, this clone was seen a few times. The chain recombines TRBV7-2 with TRBJ1-3, with D tentatively TRBD1 (6 bases). The germline gives CDR1 SGHTA, CDR2 FQGNSA. The CDR3 runs to 15 residues. V lost 10 bases, J lost 0 bases, and 16 bases lay in between. The CDR3 loop is CATQVDRSSGNTIYF. CDR3 coding DNA: TGTGCCACTCAAGTGGACAGAAGCTCTGGAAACACCATATATTTT.

This clone was picked up a small number of times. This sequence joins TRBV11-2 and TRBJ1-1, with D possibly matching TRBD1 (6 bases). Per the germline V gene, CDR1 is SGHAT and CDR2 is FQNNGV. The CDR3 has 15 amino acids. Trimming left V 5 bases short and J 2 bases short, with 15 bases between. CDR3 DNA sequence: TGTGCCAGCAGCCTACAGGGATCCCTAAACACTGAAGCTTTCTTT. Residues: CASSLQGSLNTEAFF. Full variable domain (outside the CDR3, taken from reference TRBV11-2 and TRBJ1-1): EAGVAQSPRYKIIEKRQSVAFWCNPISGHATLYWYQQILGQGPKLLIQFQNNGVVDDSQLPKDRFSAERLKGVDSTLKIQPAKLEDSAVYLCASSLQGSLNTEAFFGQGTRLTVV.

This clone was counted between two and nine times. The rearrangement links TRBV5-1 to TRBJ2-3, with TRBD2 identical over 10 bases. V shed 0 bases, J shed 4 bases, and the junction held 5 bases outside the gene matches. CDR3 length: 16 residues. Germline CDR1 SGHRS, CDR2 YFSETQ. The CDR3 DNA is TGCGCCAGCAGCTTGGGAATAGCGGGGGGCGCAGATACGCAGTATTTT. Residues: CASSLGIAGGADTQYF.

This clone appeared a few times. The J gene is TRBJ1-2, the V gene TRBV5-6; 10 bases agree with TRBD1. CDR1 is SGHDT, CDR2 YYEEEE, per germline. Trimming cost V 3 bases and J 2 bases; bases outside gene matches: 4. The CDR3 runs to 15 residues. The CDR3 loop reads CASSSPGQGNYGYTF. The DNA for the CDR3 is TGTGCCAGCAGCTCACCGGGACAGGGGAACTATGGCTACACCTTC.

The V and J genes are TRBV6-5 and TRBJ1-2; D perhaps matches TRBD1 (6 bases). Germline-derived CDR1 and CDR2 are MNHEY and SVGAGI. The CDR3 is made up of 13 amino acids. V was cut by 7 bases and J by 4 bases, with 13 bases left in between. The CDR3 nucleotides read TGTGCCAGCACGACAGGCGAGATCTATGGCTACACCTTC. Encoded protein: CASTTGEIYGYTF.

V gene TRBV28 combines with J gene TRBJ2-1, with D maybe TRBD2 (5 bases). The V gene's germline CDR1 is MDHEN and CDR2 SYDVKM. The CDR3 is 12 residues long. V dropped 1 base and J dropped 15 bases, with 13 bases sitting between them. Written as DNA, the CDR3 is TGTGCCAGCAGTTTATCGCGGAGCGGACTGTTCTTC. Protein product: CASSLSRSGLFF.

This clone showed up just a few times. V is TRBV29-1 and J is TRBJ2-5, with 7 bases fitting TRBD2. Germline CDR1 is SQVTM and CDR2 is ANQGSEA. The CDR3 is 13 amino acids. V shed 7 bases and J 3 bases; nucleotides not matched to a gene: 8. The CDR3: CSGGGGRKETQYF. CDR3 DNA sequence: TGCAGCGGGGGGGGTGGACGGAAAGAGACCCAGTACTTC. Filled out from reference TRBV29-1 and TRBJ2-5, the complete variable domain reads SAVISQKPSRDICQRGTSLTIQCQVDSQVTMMFWYRQQPGQSLTLIATANQGSEATYESGFVIDKFPISRPNLTFSTLTVSNMSPEDSSIYLCSGGGGRKETQYFGPGTRLLVL.

CDR3 region: CASSRLAGAGGEQYF. CDR3 nucleotides: TGTGCCAGCAGCAGGCTGGCGGGGGCCGGGGGCGAGCAGTACTTC. The gene calls are TRBV7-8 and TRBJ2-7, with a tentative D call TRBD2 (7 bases). V lost 5 bases and J 6 bases, leaving 20 bases between the germline ends. This CDR3 is 15 amino acids long. Germline CDR1 reads SGHVS; CDR2 reads FQNEAQ.